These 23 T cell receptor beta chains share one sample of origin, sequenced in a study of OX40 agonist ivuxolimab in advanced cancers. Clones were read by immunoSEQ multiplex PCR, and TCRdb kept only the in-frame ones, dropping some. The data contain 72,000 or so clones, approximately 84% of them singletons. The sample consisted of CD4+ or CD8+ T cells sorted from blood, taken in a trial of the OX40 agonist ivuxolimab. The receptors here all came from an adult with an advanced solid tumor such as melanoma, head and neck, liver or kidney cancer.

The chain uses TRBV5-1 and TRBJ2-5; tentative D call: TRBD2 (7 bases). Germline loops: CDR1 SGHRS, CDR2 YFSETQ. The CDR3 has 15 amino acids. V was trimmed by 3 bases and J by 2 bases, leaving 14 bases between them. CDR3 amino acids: CASSWGGGAQETQYF. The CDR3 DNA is TGCGCCAGCAGCTGGGGGGGCGGGGCTCAAGAGACCCAGTACTTC.

CDR3 region: CASSYSQEYQPQHF. In DNA, the CDR3 is TGTGCCAGCAGTTACTCGCAGGAGTATCAGCCCCAGCATTTT. The genes are TRBV6-5 and TRBJ1-5; D call uncertain. CDR1 is MNHEY, CDR2 SVGAGI, per germline. The CDR3 sequence is 14 residues long. The V end was cut by 0 bases, the J end by 5 bases, with 8 bases between.

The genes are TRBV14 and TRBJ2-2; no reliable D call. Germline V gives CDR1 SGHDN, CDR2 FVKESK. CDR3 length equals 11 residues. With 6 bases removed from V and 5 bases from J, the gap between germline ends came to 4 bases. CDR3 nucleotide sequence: TGTGCCAGCAGTAGGACCGGGGAGCTGTTTTTT. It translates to CASSRTGELFF.

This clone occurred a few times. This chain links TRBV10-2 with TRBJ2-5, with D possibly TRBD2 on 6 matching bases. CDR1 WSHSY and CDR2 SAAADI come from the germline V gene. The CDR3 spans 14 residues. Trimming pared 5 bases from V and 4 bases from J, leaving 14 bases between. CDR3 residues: CASSPRAGLETQYF. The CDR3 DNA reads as TGCGCCAGCAGTCCTAGGGCGGGGTTAGAGACCCAGTACTTC.

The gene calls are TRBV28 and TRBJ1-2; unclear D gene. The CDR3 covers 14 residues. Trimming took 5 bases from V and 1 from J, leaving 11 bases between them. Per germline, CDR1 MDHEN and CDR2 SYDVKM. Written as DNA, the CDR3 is TGTGCCAGCAGTGGCTCGGCGGGTAACTATGGCTACACCTTC. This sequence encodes CASSGSAGNYGYTF.

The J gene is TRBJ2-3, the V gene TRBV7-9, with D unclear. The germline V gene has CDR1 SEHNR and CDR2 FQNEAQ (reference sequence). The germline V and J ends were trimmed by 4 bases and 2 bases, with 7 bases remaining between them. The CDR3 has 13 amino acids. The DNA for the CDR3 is TGTGCCAGCAGCTCGAGACCCACAGATACGCAGTATTTT. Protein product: CASSSRPTDTQYF.

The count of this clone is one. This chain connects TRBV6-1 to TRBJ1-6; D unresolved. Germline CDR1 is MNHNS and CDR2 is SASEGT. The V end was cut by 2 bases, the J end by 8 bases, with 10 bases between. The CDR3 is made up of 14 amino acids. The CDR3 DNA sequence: TGTGCCAGCAGTGAACGAGGCAGCGATTCACCCCTCCACTTT. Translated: CASSERGSDSPLHF.

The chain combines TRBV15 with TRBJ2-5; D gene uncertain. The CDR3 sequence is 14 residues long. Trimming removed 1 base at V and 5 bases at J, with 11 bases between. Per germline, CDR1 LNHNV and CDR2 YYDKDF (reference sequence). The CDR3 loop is CATSRGKGAETQYF. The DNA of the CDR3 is TGTGCCACCAGCAGAGGCAAAGGAGCGGAGACCCAGTACTTC.

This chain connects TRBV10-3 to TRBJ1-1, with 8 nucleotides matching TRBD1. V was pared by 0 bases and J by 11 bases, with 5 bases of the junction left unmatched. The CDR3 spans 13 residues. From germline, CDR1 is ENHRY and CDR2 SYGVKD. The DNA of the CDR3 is TGTGCCATCAGTGAGTCGATTGCAGGGGGCGCTTTCTTT. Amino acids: CAISESIAGGAFF.

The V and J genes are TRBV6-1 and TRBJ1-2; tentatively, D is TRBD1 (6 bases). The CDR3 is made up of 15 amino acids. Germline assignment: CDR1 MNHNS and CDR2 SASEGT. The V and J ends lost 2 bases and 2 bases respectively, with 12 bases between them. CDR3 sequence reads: CASSESRGRNYGYTF. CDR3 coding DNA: TGTGCCAGCAGTGAAAGTAGGGGGAGAAACTATGGCTACACCTTC.

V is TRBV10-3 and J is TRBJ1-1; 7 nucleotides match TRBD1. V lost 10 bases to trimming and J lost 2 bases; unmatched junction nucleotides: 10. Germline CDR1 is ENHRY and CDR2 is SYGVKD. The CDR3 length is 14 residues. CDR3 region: CATGTTGVNTEAFF. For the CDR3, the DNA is TGTGCCACCGGAACTACAGGGGTTAACACTGAAGCTTTCTTT.

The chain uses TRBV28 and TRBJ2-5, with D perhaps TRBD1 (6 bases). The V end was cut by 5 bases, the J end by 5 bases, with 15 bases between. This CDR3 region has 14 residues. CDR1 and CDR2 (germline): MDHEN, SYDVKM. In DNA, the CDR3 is TGTGCCAGCAGTCAACAGGGTCAAGGGGAGACCCAGTACTTC. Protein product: CASSQQGQGETQYF.

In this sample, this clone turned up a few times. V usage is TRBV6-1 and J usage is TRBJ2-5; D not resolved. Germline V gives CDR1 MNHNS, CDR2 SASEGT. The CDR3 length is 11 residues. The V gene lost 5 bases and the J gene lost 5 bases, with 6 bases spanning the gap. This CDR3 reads CASSYGETQYF. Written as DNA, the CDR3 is TGTGCCAGCAGTTACGGTGAGACCCAGTACTTC.

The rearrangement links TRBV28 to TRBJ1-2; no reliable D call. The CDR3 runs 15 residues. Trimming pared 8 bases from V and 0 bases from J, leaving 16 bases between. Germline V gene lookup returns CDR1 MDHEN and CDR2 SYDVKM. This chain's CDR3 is CASRREEFTNYGYTF. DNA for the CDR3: TGTGCCAGCCGACGAGAGGAGTTCACTAACTATGGCTACACCTTC.

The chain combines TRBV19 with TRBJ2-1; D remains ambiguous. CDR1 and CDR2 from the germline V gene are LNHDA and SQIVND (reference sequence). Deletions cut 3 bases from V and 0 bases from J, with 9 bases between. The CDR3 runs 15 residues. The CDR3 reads CASSISWSSYNEQFF. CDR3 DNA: TGTGCCAGTAGTATTTCGTGGAGCTCCTACAATGAGCAGTTCTTC.

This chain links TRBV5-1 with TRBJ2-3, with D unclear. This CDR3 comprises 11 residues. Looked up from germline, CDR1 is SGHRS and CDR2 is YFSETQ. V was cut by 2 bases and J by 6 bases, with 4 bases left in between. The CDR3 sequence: CASSLGDTQYF. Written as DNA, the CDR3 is TGCGCCAGCAGCTTAGGGGATACGCAGTATTTT.

The DNA of the CDR3 is TGTGCCAGCAGCTTAACAGGGATGAACACTGAAGCTTTCTTT. Residues: CASSLTGMNTEAFF. The chain combines TRBV7-2 with TRBJ1-1; TRBD1 is a possible D gene (6 bases). The germline CDR1 and CDR2 sequences are SGHTA and FQGNSA. The CDR3 contains 14 residues. Trimming shortened V by 2 bases and J by 0 bases, and 7 bases separated the two germline ends.

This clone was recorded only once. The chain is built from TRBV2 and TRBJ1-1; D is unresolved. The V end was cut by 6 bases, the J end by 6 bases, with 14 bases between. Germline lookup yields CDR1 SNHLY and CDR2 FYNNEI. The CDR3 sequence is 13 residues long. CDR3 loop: CASRLTQPSEAFF. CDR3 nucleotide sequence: TGTGCCAGCAGGCTAACACAGCCGTCTGAAGCTTTCTTT.

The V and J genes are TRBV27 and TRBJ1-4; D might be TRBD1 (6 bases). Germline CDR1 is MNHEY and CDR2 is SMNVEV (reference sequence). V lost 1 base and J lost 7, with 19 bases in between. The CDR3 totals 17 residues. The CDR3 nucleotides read TGTGCCAGCAGTTTATTACCAGGGGAAGCGGGGGGTGAAAAACTGTTTTTT. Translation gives CASSLLPGEAGGEKLFF. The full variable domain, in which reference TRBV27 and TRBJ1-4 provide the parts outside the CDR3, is EAQVTQNPRYLITVTGKKLTVTCSQNMNHEYMSWYRQDPGLGLRQIYYSMNVEVTDKGDVPEGYKVSRKEKRNFPLILESPSPNQTSLYFCASSLLPGEAGGEKLFFGSGTQLSVL.

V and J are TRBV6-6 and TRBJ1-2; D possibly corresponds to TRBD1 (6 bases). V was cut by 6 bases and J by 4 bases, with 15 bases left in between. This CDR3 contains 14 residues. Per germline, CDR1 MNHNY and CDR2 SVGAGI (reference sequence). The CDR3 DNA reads TGTGCCAGCAGCGAGGGGGGGTATTCCTATGGCTACACCTTC. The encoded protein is CASSEGGYSYGYTF.

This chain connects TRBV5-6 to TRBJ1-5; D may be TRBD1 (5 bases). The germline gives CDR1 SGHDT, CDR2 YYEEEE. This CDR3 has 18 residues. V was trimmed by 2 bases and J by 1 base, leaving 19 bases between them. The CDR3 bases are TGTGCCAGCAGCTTTAGTGGGGGGTTCGGGAGGAGCAATCAGCCCCAGCATTTT. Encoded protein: CASSFSGGFGRSNQPQHF.

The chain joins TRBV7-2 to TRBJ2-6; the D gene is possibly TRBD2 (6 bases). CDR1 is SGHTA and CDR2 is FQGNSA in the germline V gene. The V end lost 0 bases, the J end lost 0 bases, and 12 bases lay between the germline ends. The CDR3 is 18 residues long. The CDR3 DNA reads TGTGCCAGCAGCTTAGCGGGTGGGGGGAACTCTGGGGCCAACGTCCTGACTTTC. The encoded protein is CASSLAGGGNSGANVLTF.

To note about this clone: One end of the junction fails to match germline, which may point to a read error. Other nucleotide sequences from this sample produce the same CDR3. In nucleotides, the CDR3 is TGTGCTAGCAGCTTAGACAGGCAAGAGACCCAGTACTTC. Translation: CASSLDRQETQYF. The chain is built from TRBV7-7 and TRBJ2-5; a weak D match, TRBD1 (6 bases). Per the germline V gene, CDR1 is SSHAT and CDR2 is FNYEAQ (reference sequence). The CDR3 contains 13 residues.